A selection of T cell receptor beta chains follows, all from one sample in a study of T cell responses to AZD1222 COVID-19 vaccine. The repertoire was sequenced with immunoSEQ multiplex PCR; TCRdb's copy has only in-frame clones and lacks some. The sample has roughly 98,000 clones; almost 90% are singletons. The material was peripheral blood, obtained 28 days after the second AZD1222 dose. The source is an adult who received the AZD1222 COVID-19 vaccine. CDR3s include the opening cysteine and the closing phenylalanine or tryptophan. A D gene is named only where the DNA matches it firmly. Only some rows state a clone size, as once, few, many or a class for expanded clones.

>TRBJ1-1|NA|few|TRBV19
TGTGCCAGTAACACGCCTCAGGGGCTCACTGAAGCTTTCTTT
CASNTPQGLTEAFF
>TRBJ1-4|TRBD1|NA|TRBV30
TGTGCCTGGCAAAGGGGGACAGGCAATGAAAAACTGTTTTTT
CAWQRGTGNEKLFF
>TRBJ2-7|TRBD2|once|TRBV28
TGTGCCAGCAGCAGCGGGGGGACCTACGAGCAGTACTTC
CASSSGGTYEQYF
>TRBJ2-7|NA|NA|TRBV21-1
TGTGCCAGCAGCACCTACGAGCAGTACTTC
CASSTYEQYF
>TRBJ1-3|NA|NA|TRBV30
TGTGCCTGGACCGGCGGGGGGGGATACACCATATATTTT
CAWTGGGGYTIYF
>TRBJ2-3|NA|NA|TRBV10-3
TGTGCCATCAGTGAGTCTTTCGACAGCACAGATACGCAGTATTTT
CAISESFDSTDTQYF
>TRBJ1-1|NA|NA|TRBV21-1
TGTGCCAGCAGCAGTCCCGGGACAGGGGGAAAATTGAACACTGAAGCTTTCTTT
CASSSPGTGGKLNTEAFF
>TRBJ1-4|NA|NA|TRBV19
TGTGCCAGTAGTATCCCGGGGTTCAGGCGCGAAAAACTGTTTTTT
CASSIPGFRREKLFF
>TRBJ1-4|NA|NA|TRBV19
TGTGCCAGTAGTCCGACGCACTCCCTTAATGAAAAACTGTTTTTT
CASSPTHSLNEKLFF
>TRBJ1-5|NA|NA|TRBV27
TGTGCCAGCAGTTTACTCATCAATCAGCCCCAGCATTTT
CASSLLINQPQHF
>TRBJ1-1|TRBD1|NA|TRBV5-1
TGCGCCAGCAGCTTCAACGGACAGGCGAGAGTGAACACTGAAGCTTTCTTT
CASSFNGQARVNTEAFF
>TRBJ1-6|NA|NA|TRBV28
TGTGCCAGCAGTTTATTTCGGCTTTTGGAGAATTCACCCCTCCACTTT
CASSLFRLLENSPLHF
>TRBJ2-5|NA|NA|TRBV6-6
TGTGCCAGCAGCACCCGGGACGGTAAAGAGACCCAGTACTTC
CASSTRDGKETQYF
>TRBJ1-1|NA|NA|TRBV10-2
TGCGCCAGCAGTGAGGTTGGGAACACTGAAGCTTTCTTT
CASSEVGNTEAFF